The clone carrying this TCR beta chain is a singleton in its sample. The data are from a study of blood T cell repertoires in COVID-19. The wider study: Both acute and convalescent COVID-19 samples were obtained from the United States, Italy and Spain. From T cells, B-cell-depleted T cells, or PBMCs came the material, which was cDNA or gDNA.

Source study methods: Estimation of nucleated cell counts relied on the amplification of reference gene primers. Method: immunoSEQ multiplex PCR; TCRdb's copy keeps in-frame clones and lacks some. V, J and clone size derive from that table, while D and trimming were established from the DNA sequence. Among over 250,000 clones listed, 89% were seen once. The ends were cut back, 4 bases at V and 1 base at J, with 19 bases in the middle. The length of the CDR3 is 17 residues. The germline gives CDR1 MNHNS, CDR2 SASEGT. The sequence was obtained from a man aged 50-59 years with acute or convalescent COVID-19. The V call is TRBV6-1, the J call TRBJ1-1; the D gene is possibly TRBD1 (6 bases). Material for sequencing was peripheral blood. The CDR3 sequence is CASSGPTGGRRNTEAFF. The CDR3 DNA follows: TGTGCCAGCAGTGGCCCGACGGGGGGCCGGAGGAACACTGAAGCTTTCTTT.